The 23 T cell receptor beta chains given below trace back to one sample, sequenced in a study of T cell responses to AZD1222 COVID-19 vaccine. Sequencing used immunoSEQ multiplex PCR; TCRdb keeps in-frame clones, though not all of them. The table lists fewer than 150,000 clones, about 90% of them singletons. The material sequenced was peripheral blood, taken on day 0 of AZD1222 vaccination. The receptors were sampled from an adult in good health.

The J gene is TRBJ2-2, the V gene TRBV6-5; 9 bases line up with TRBD1. V was clipped by 2 bases and J by 1 base; unmatched bases: 2. This CDR3 has 16 amino acids. The germline CDR1 and CDR2 sequences are MNHEY and SVGAGI. CDR3 nucleotides: TGTGCCAGCAGTTACCCGGGACAGGGGAACACCGGGGAGCTGTTTTTT. This gives the protein CASSYPGQGNTGELFF.

Written as DNA, the CDR3 is TGTGCCAGCAGCCAAGATCGAGGGTCGACTGTTTCGAGGCAGTACTTC. Protein sequence: CASSQDRGSTVSRQYF. The V call is TRBV14, the J call TRBJ2-7, with a possible D match to TRBD2 (5 bases). The germline gives CDR1 SGHDN, CDR2 FVKESK. The V end was cut by 0 bases, the J end by 9 bases, with 21 bases between. The CDR3 is 16 amino acids.

Points on this clone: Other DNA sequences of this sample code for an identical CDR3. The gene calls are TRBV29-1 and TRBJ1-1; TRBD1 matches 8 bases. V trimming: 7 bases; J trimming: 0 bases; junction bases outside the gene matches: 10. Germline lookup yields CDR1 SQVTM and CDR2 ANQGSEA. The CDR3 contains 15 residues. This CDR3 reads CSAGQGWGMNTEAFF. CDR3 DNA sequence: TGCAGCGCCGGACAGGGTTGGGGCATGAACACTGAAGCTTTCTTT.

This clone was counted a single time. The rearrangement joins TRBV3-1 (or the pseudogene TRBV3-2) to TRBJ2-5; 8 bases match TRBD2. The germline V gene has CDR1 LGHDT and CDR2 YNNKEL (reference sequence). J lost 5 bases, V lost 1 base, and 9 bases had no gene match. The CDR3 sequence is 16 residues long. The CDR3 DNA reads as TGTGCCAGCAGCCAAGGAGTCGGGGGGGTGGCGGAGACCCAGTACTTC. Residues: CASSQGVGGVAETQYF.

The V gene is TRBV4-1, the J gene TRBJ2-1, with D possibly being TRBD2 (6 bases). Trimming took off 0 bases at V and 8 bases at J, with 11 bases between the two ends. The CDR3 spans 14 residues. Per the germline V gene, CDR1 is MGHRA and CDR2 is YSYEKL. The CDR3 is CASSQDPGGHEQFF. In nucleotides, the CDR3 is TGCGCCAGCAGCCAAGATCCAGGAGGGCATGAGCAGTTCTTC.

In this sample, this clone turned up once. The V and J genes are TRBV11-3 and TRBJ1-6, with D unclear. V dropped 0 bases and J dropped 9 bases, with 9 bases sitting between them. The CDR3 spans 14 residues. CDR1 SGHNT and CDR2 YENEEA come from the germline V gene. The CDR3 DNA reads as TGTGCCAGCAGCTTAGAACTACCTTCTTCACCCCTCCACTTT. Translating it yields CASSLELPSSPLHF.

The rearrangement joins TRBV5-8 to TRBJ2-2; 9 positions match TRBD1. CDR3 length equals 16 residues. V trimming: 1 base; J trimming: 5 bases; junction bases outside the gene matches: 6. Germline V CDR1 and CDR2: SGHTS, YDEGEE. CDR3 coding DNA: TGTGCCAGCAGCTTGCTTCTGGGACAGGGAACCGGGGAGCTGTTTTTT. Translating it yields CASSLLLGQGTGELFF.

The rearrangement joins TRBV30 to TRBJ2-4; D is unresolved. With 1 base removed from V and 6 bases from J, the gap between germline ends came to 10 bases. The CDR3 is 13 amino acids. Germline V lookup: CDR1 GTSNPN, CDR2 SVGIG (reference sequence). Here the CDR3 reads CAWSADLSNIQYF. In nucleotides, the CDR3 is TGTGCCTGGAGTGCAGATCTATCAAACATTCAGTACTTC.

The chain couples TRBV19 to TRBJ2-3; D is uncertain. CDR1 is LNHDA, CDR2 SQIVND, per germline (reference sequence). CDR3 length equals 13 residues. Trimming shortened V by 5 bases and J by 4 bases, and 10 bases separated the two germline ends. CDR3 region: CASSLQVADTQYF. The CDR3 DNA sequence: TGTGCCAGTAGTTTGCAGGTGGCAGATACGCAGTATTTT.

This clone was seen just once. The chain combines TRBV5-8 with TRBJ2-7; the D is unclear. The V gene lost 4 bases and the J gene lost 6 bases, with 5 bases spanning the gap. Germline assignment: CDR1 SGHTS and CDR2 YDEGEE. The CDR3 consists of 10 residues. CDR3 DNA sequence: TGTGCCAGCAGCGAGTTCGAGCAGTACTTC. Residues: CASSEFEQYF. Filled out from reference TRBV5-8 and TRBJ2-7, the complete variable domain reads EAGVTQSPTHLIKTRGQQATLRCSPISGHTSVYWYQQALGLGLQFLLWYDEGEERNRGNFPPRFSGRQFPNYSSELNVNALELEDSALYLCASSEFEQYFGPGTRLTVT.

This chain uses TRBV30 with TRBJ2-3; D call uncertain. The CDR3 runs 12 residues. Trimming removed 2 bases from V and 6 bases from J, with 9 bases in between. Germline V gene sequence: CDR1 GTSNPN, CDR2 SVGIG (reference sequence). CDR3 in amino acids: CAWSPLLDTQYF. CDR3 coding DNA: TGTGCCTGGAGTCCCCTATTGGATACGCAGTATTTT.

The chain carries TRBV5-1 and TRBJ1-1; tentative D call: TRBD1 (5 bases). The germline V gene encodes CDR1 SGHRS and CDR2 YFSETQ. This CDR3 is built from 13 residues. The V and J ends lost 1 base and 8 bases respectively, with 12 bases between them. For the CDR3, the DNA is TGCGCCAGCAGCTTGATTCGGGGGAGGGAAGCTTTCTTT. Translated: CASSLIRGREAFF. The full variable domain, in which reference TRBV5-1 and TRBJ1-1 provide the parts outside the CDR3, is KAGVTQTPRYLIKTRGQQVTLSCSPISGHRSVSWYQQTPGQGLQFLFEYFSETQRNKGNFPGRFSGRQFSNSRSEMNVSTLELGDSALYLCASSLIRGREAFFGQGTRLTVV.

The chain links TRBV5-1 to TRBJ1-1; D gene uncertain. Germline assignment: CDR1 SGHRS and CDR2 YFSETQ. The CDR3 contains 14 residues. V shed 0 bases and J shed 1 base, with 7 bases lying between them. CDR3 coding DNA: TGCGCCAGCAGCTTGGCCGGCCCGAACACTGAAGCTTTCTTT. Its protein is CASSLAGPNTEAFF.

V and J are TRBV6-5 and TRBJ1-2; D is uncertain. The CDR3 runs 13 residues. From germline, CDR1 is MNHEY and CDR2 SVGAGI. Trimming removed 0 bases at V and 3 bases at J, with 5 bases between. The CDR3 nucleotides read TGTGCCAGCAGTTACTCCAGTGACTATGGCTACACCTTC. Amino acids: CASSYSSDYGYTF.

The gene calls are TRBV3-1 (or the pseudogene TRBV3-2) and TRBJ1-3; unclear D gene. The germline V gene encodes CDR1 LGHDT and CDR2 YNNKEL (reference sequence). There are 14 residues in the CDR3. V lost 3 bases and J 0 bases, leaving 6 bases between the germline ends. The CDR3 here is CASSQAHSGNTIYF. The CDR3, as DNA: TGTGCCAGCAGCCAGGCTCACTCTGGAAACACCATATATTTT.

This clone turned up a few times. This CDR3 reads CASSHSPGGKTSYEQYF. DNA of the CDR3: TGTGCCAGCAGCCACTCACCCGGGGGCAAAACCTCCTACGAGCAGTACTTC. The rearrangement joins TRBV3-1 (or the pseudogene TRBV3-2) to TRBJ2-7; tentatively, D is TRBD1 or TRBD2 (6 bases each). The V end lost 3 bases, the J end lost 0 bases, and 18 bases lay between the germline ends. Germline CDR1 LGHDT, CDR2 YNNKEL (reference sequence). The CDR3 consists of 17 residues.

The rearrangement uses TRBV2 and TRBJ2-1, with D possibly being TRBD2 (6 bases). This CDR3 has 15 residues. Germline lookup yields CDR1 SNHLY and CDR2 FYNNEI. V was pared by 4 bases and J by 9 bases, with 19 bases between. The CDR3 nucleotides are TGTGCCAGCAGTGTCGGGACTGCGGATTGGTCTGAGCAGTTCTTC. Translating gives CASSVGTADWSEQFF.

A few counts support this clone. The chain is built from TRBV27 and TRBJ2-3; D may be TRBD2 (5 bases). CDR3 size: 15 residues. CDR1 MNHEY and CDR2 SMNVEV come from the germline V gene (reference sequence). V dropped 7 bases and J dropped 3 bases, with 17 bases sitting between them. The CDR3 loop reads CASNRPRPGTDTQYF. In DNA form, the CDR3 reads TGTGCCAGCAACCGACCCAGGCCGGGGACAGATACGCAGTATTTT.

As DNA, the CDR3 is TGTGCCAGCCGGGGGGCCCCCGACAATGAGCAGTTCTTC. It codes for CASRGAPDNEQFF. The rearrangement links TRBV9 to TRBJ2-1; D may be TRBD2 (7 bases). V gave up 7 bases and J gave up 5 bases, with 13 bases separating them. This CDR3 is 13 amino acids long. Germline V CDR1 and CDR2: SGDLS, YYNGEE.

As to this clone: One end of the junction fails to match germline, which may point to a read error. Other DNA sequences in this specimen translate into the identical CDR3. The gene calls are TRBV29-1 and TRBJ1-1; tentatively, D is TRBD1 (5 bases). Germline-derived CDR1 and CDR2 are SQVTM and ANQGSEA. CDR3 length: 12 residues. Here the CDR3 DNA reads TGCAGCGGGGGGGACGGATACACGGAAGCTTTCTTT. Protein sequence: CSGGDGYTEAFF.

V gene TRBV6-2 or TRBV6-3 combines with J gene TRBJ2-7; D possibly corresponds to TRBD1 (6 bases). The CDR3 has 16 amino acids. Per the germline V gene, CDR1 is MNHEY and CDR2 is SVGEGT. Deletions cut 5 bases from V and 4 bases from J, with 21 bases between. The CDR3 coding sequence is TGTGCCAGCAGTAAACCACCTCGTCCCAGGGGATACGAGCAGTACTTC. As protein: CASSKPPRPRGYEQYF.

The chain couples TRBV28 to TRBJ2-5; D not resolved. The CDR3 is 10 residues long. Germline V gives CDR1 MDHEN, CDR2 SYDVKM. The germline V and J ends were trimmed by 5 bases and 6 bases, with 4 bases remaining between them. DNA of the CDR3: TGTGCCAGCAGTCGGCAGACCCAGTACTTC. Encoded protein: CASSRQTQYF.

V usage is TRBV5-8 and J usage is TRBJ1-2; D gene unclear. Germline V gives CDR1 SGHTS, CDR2 YDEGEE. The CDR3 is 14 amino acids. V gave up 1 base and J gave up 7 bases, with 14 bases separating them. Here the CDR3 reads CASSLWDSSSGYTF. CDR3 DNA sequence: TGTGCCAGCAGCTTGTGGGATTCGTCTTCTGGCTACACCTTC.